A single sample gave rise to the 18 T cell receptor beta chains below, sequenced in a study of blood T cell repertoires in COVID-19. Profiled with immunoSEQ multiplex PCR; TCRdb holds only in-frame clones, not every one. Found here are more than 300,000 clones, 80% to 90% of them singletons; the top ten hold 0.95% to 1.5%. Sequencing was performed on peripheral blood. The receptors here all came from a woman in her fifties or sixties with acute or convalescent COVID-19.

This CDR3 is CASSPGQGNNQPQHF. DNA of the CDR3: TGTGCCAGCAGCCCGGGACAGGGGAACAATCAGCCCCAGCATTTT. This chain joins TRBV9 and TRBJ1-5, with TRBD1 matching 10 bases. The V and J ends lost 4 bases and 3 bases, in that order; junction bases with no gene match: 4. The CDR3 totals 15 residues. The germline V gene has CDR1 SGDLS and CDR2 YYNGEE.

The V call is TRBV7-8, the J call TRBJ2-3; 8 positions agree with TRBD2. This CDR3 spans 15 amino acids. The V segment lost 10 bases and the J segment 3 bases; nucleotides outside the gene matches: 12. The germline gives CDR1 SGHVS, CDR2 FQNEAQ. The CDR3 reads CATIRGSGVTDTQYF. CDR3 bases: TGTGCCACCATACGGGGTAGCGGGGTAACAGATACGCAGTATTTT.

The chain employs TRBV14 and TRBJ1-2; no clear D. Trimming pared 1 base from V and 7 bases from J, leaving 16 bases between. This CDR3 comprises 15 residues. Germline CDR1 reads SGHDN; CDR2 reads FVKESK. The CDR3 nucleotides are TGTGCCAGCAGCCAAGGTGGTCAGAGGATCTCTGGCTACACCTTC. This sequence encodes CASSQGGQRISGYTF.

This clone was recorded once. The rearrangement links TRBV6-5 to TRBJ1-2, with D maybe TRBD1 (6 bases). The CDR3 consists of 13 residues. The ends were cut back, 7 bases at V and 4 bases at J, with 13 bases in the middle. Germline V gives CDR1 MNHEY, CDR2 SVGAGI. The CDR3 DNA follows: TGTGCCAGCACCTCCGACAGGACCTATGGCTACACCTTC. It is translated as CASTSDRTYGYTF.

Here the CDR3 DNA reads TGTGCCAGCAGCCCCACAGGGGGCCATGAAAAACTGTTTTTT. Its translation is CASSPTGGHEKLFF. The V gene is TRBV7-9, the J gene TRBJ1-4; 9 bases match TRBD1. The CDR3 length is 14 residues. Germline lookup yields CDR1 SEHNR and CDR2 FQNEAQ (reference sequence). V lost 5 bases and J lost 6; bases outside the gene matches: 4.

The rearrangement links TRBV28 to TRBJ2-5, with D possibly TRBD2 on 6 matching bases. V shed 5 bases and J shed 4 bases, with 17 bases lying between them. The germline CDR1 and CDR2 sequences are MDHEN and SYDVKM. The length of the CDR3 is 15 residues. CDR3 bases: TGTGCCAGCAGTACCCCGACTATTAGCGGAGAGACCCAGTACTTC. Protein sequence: CASSTPTISGETQYF.

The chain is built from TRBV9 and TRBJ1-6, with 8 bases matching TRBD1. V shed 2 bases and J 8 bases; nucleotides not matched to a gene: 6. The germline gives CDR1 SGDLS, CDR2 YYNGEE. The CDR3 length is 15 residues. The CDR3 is CASSVSQGADSPLHF. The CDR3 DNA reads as TGTGCCAGCAGCGTTTCCCAGGGGGCGGATTCACCCCTCCACTTT.

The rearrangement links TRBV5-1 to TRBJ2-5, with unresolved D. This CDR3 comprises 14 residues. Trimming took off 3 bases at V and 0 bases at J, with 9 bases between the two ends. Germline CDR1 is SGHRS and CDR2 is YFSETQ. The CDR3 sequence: CASSSSPYQETQYF. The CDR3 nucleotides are TGCGCCAGCAGCTCCTCCCCGTACCAAGAGACCCAGTACTTC. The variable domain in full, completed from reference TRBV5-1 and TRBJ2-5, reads KAGVTQTPRYLIKTRGQQVTLSCSPISGHRSVSWYQQTPGQGLQFLFEYFSETQRNKGNFPGRFSGRQFSNSRSEMNVSTLELGDSALYLCASSSSPYQETQYFGPGTRLLVL.

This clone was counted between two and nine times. DNA of the CDR3: TGTGCCAGCAATGAGGCAGGGGCCAACAATCAGCCCCAGCATTTT. Protein sequence: CASNEAGANNQPQHF. This chain connects TRBV2 to TRBJ1-5; possible D gene TRBD1, 6 bases. Trimming removed 7 bases at V and 3 bases at J, with 16 bases between. Germline V lookup: CDR1 SNHLY, CDR2 FYNNEI. This CDR3 has 15 amino acids.

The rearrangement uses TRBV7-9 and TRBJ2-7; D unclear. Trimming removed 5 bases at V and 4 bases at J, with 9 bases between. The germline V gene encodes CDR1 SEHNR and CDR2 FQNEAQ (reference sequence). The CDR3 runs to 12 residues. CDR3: CASSPQIYEQYF. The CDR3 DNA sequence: TGTGCCAGCAGCCCCCAAATTTACGAGCAGTACTTC.

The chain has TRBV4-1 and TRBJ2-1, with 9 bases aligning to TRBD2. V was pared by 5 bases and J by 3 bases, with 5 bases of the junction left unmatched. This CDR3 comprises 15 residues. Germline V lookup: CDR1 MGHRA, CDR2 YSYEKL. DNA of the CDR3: TGCGCCAGCAGCACCGGGACTAGCCGCTACAATGAGCAGTTCTTC. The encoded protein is CASSTGTSRYNEQFF.

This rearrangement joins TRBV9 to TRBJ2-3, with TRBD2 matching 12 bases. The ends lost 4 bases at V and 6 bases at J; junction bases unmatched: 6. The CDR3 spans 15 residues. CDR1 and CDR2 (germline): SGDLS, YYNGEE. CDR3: CASSKTSGSGDTQYF. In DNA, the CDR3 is TGTGCCAGCAGCAAGACTAGCGGGAGTGGGGATACGCAGTATTTT.

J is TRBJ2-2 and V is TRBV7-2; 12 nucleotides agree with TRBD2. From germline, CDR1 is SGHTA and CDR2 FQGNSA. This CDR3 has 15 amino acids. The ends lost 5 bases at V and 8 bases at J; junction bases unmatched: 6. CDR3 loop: CASSPRLAGAGELFF. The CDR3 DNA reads TGTGCCAGCAGCCCCAGACTAGCGGGAGCTGGGGAGCTGTTTTTT. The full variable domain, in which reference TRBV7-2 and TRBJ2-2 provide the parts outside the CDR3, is GAGVSQSPSNKVTEKGKDVELRCDPISGHTALYWYRQSLGQGLEFLIYFQGNSAPDKSGLPSDRFSAERTGGSVSTLTIQRTQQEDSAVYLCASSPRLAGAGELFFGEGSRLTVL.

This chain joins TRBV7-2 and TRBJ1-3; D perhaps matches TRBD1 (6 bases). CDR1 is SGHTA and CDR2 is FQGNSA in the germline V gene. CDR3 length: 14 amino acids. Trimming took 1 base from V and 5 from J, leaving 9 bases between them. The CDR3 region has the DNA TGTGCCAGCAGCTTAGTAGGGGGTAGAAACACCATATATTTT. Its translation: CASSLVGGRNTIYF.

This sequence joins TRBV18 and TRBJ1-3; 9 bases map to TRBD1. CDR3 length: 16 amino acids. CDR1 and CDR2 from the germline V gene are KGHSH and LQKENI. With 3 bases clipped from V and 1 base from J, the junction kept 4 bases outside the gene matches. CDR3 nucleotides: TGTGCCAGCTCACCTGGACAGGGGAGGTCTGGAAACACCATATATTTT. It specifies CASSPGQGRSGNTIYF.

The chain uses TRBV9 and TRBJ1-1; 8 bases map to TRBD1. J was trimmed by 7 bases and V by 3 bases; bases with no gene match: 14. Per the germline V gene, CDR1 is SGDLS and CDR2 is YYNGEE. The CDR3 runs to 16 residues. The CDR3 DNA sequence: TGTGCCAGCAGCGGTGGACAGGGTCGGGGCGTAAGTGAAGCTTTCTTT. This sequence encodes CASSGGQGRGVSEAFF.

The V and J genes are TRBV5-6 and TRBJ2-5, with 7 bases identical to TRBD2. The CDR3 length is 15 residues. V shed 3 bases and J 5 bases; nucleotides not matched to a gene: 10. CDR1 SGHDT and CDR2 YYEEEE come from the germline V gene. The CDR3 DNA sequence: TGTGCCAGCAGCTCAACGGCGGGGGAGCGGGAGACCCAGTACTTC. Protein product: CASSSTAGERETQYF.

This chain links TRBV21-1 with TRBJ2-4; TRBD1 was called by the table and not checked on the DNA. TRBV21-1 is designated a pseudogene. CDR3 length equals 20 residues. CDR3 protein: CASASPEGQGGNLAKNIQYF. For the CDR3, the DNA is TGTGCCAGCGCCTCCCCTGAGGGACAGGGGGGTAATCTAGCCAAAAACATTCAGTACTTC.